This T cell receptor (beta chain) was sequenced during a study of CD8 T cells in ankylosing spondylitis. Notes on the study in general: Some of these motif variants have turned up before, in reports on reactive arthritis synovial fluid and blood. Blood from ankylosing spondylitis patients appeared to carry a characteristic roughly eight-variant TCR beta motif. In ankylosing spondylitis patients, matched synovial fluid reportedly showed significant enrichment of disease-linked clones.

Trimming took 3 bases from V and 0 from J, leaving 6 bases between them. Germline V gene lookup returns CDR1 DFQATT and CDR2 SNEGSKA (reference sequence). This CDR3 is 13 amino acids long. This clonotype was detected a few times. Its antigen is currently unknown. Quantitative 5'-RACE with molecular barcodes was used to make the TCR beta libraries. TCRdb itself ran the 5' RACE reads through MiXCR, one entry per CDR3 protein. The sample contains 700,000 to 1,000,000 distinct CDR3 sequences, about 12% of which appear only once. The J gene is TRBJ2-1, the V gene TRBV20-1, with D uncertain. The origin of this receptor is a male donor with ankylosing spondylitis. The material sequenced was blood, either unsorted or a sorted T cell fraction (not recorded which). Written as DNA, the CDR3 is TGCAGTGCTAGCTCTCGCTCCTACAATGAGCAGTTCTTC. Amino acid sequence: CSASSRSYNEQFF.